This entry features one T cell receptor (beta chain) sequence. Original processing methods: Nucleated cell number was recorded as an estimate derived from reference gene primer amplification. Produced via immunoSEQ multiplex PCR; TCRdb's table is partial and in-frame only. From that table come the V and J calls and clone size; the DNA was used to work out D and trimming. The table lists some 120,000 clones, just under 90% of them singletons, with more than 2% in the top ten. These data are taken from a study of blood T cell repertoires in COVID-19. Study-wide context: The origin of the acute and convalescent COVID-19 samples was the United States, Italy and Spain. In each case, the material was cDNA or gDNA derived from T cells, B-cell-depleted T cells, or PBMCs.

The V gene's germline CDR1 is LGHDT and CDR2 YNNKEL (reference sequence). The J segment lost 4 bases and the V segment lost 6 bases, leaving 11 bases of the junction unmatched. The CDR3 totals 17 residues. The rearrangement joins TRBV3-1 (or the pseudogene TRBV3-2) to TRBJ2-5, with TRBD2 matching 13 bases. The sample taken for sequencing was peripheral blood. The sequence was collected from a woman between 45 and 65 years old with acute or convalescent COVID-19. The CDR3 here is CASSLLAGGPPGETQYF. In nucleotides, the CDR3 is TGTGCCAGCAGTCTACTAGCGGGGGGGCCCCCCGGAGAGACCCAGTACTTC.